This is a list of T cell receptor beta chains from one sample in a study of Ad26.COV2.S vaccination and SARS-CoV-2 variants. Libraries were prepared by immunoSEQ multiplex PCR; TCRdb keeps only in-frame clonotypes and omits some of them. The table includes around 380,000 clones, around nine tenths detected once. The source was peripheral blood, collected in a trial of Ad26.COV2.S vaccine versus placebo. Source of these receptors: a person aged 18 to 59 who received the Ad26.COV2.S COVID-19 vaccine or a placebo. Each CDR3 is given without its conserved first and last residue. Some rows mark clone size as missing; the rest say once, few, many or name a class of expanded clone.

V: TRBV5-1
size: .
J: TRBJ1-2
CDR3: ASAHGTLDYGYT

V: TRBV19
size: few
J: TRBJ2-7
CDR3: ASSIKGGYEQY

V: TRBV29-1
size: .
J: TRBJ2-5
CDR3: SVERGDETQY

V: TRBV28
size: .
J: TRBJ1-1
CDR3: ASSFLDRANTEAF

V: TRBV7-9
size: .
J: TRBJ1-4
CDR3: ASSSNTGTEDEKLF

V: TRBV7-2
size: few
J: TRBJ1-6
CDR3: ASREAGIGPLH

V: TRBV3-1/TRBV3-2
size: few
J: TRBJ2-2
CDR3: ASSDTGDTGELF

V: TRBV27
size: .
J: TRBJ2-1
CDR3: ASKRASGTYNEQF

V: TRBV6-6
size: .
J: TRBJ1-2
CDR3: ASSDRTLANYGYT

V: TRBV18
size: .
J: TRBJ1-1
CDR3: ASSPSGTGGTEAF

V: TRBV6-6
size: once
J: TRBJ1-1
CDR3: ASSYSGDGTEAF

V: TRBV23-1
size: .
J: TRBJ2-5
CDR3: ASSQFAKFSCLRDRQETQY

V: TRBV10-3
size: .
J: TRBJ1-2
CDR3: AISESGTGSYGYT

V: TRBV5-4
size: once
J: TRBJ1-1
CDR3: ASSQRNLNTEAF

V: TRBV7-9
size: .
J: TRBJ2-3
CDR3: ASSPTGLARTDTQY